These 18 T cell receptor beta chains were all obtained from the same sample, sequenced in a study of human T cells and chemical hapten exposure. TCRdb re-called the RACE reads with MiXCR, one entry per CDR3 protein. Of around 99,000 distinct CDR3 sequences listed, around an eighth are singletons. Time point of the sample: patch test 1, 2 weeks after DPC sensitization. The treatment: therapeutic diphenylcyclopropenone sensitization with weekly scalp DPC. The specimen comprised whole blood, sampled in connection with sensitization to the hapten diphenylcyclopropenone (DPC). These receptors were obtained from a woman between 35 and 50 years old with alopecia areata. Some clones in this sample may be carry-over from other donors' samples.

The genes are TRBV4-3 and TRBJ2-2; 7 nucleotides line up with TRBD1. In germline, CDR1 is LGHNA, CDR2 YSLEER. Germline trimming cut 3 bases from V and 4 bases from J; bases unmatched to any gene: 2. The length of the CDR3 is 14 residues. CDR3 in DNA: TGCGCCAGCAGCCAGGGACAGCTCACCGGGGAGCTGTTTTTT. Its translation: CASSQGQLTGELFF.

This clonotype was detected only a few times. The chain uses TRBV30 and TRBJ2-2, with 8 positions matching TRBD2. The CDR3 totals 18 residues. Germline CDR1 and CDR2: GTSNPN and SVGIG (reference sequence). V was clipped by 0 bases and J by 4 bases; unmatched bases: 13. CDR3 sequence (DNA): TGTGCCTGGAGTGTACGGAATAGCTGGCGGGAGGCCACCGGGGAGCTGTTTTTT. It translates to CAWSVRNSWREATGELFF.

This clonotype was observed a few times. This chain uses TRBV12-3 or TRBV12-4 with TRBJ2-5; 10 positions agree with TRBD2. The CDR3 covers 17 residues. V lost 3 bases and J lost 2; bases outside the gene matches: 9. The CDR3 DNA follows: TGTGCCAGCAGTTTTGGGCTAGCGGGAGTGTCGCAAGAGACCCAGTACTTC. Its translation is CASSFGLAGVSQETQYF.

This clonotype was seen many times. The chain joins TRBV7-2 to TRBJ2-1; D ambiguous. Germline V gene data show CDR1 as SGHTA and CDR2 as FQGNSA. This CDR3 contains 15 residues. Trimming left V 1 base short and J 3 bases short, with 10 bases between. The DNA of the CDR3 is TGTGCCAGCAGCTTAGATTTGGGCTACTACAATGAGCAGTTCTTC. This codes for CASSLDLGYYNEQFF. The whole variable domain, filled in from reference TRBV7-2 and TRBJ2-1, reads GAGVSQSPSNKVTEKGKDVELRCDPISGHTALYWYRQSLGQGLEFLIYFQGNSAPDKSGLPSDRFSAERTGGSVSTLTIQRTQQEDSAVYLCASSLDLGYYNEQFFGPGTRLTVL.

The chain combines TRBV28 with TRBJ1-6, with TRBD1 as a possible D gene (5 bases). The length of the CDR3 is 14 residues. Germline CDR1 and CDR2: MDHEN and SYDVKM. V was cut by 5 bases and J by 10 bases, with 15 bases left in between. CDR3 DNA: TGTGCCAGCAGTCCCATCCAGGGTCCCTCACCCCTCCACTTT. Translation: CASSPIQGPSPLHF.

This chain joins TRBV7-2 and TRBJ2-7, with 9 bases lining up with TRBD1. There are 14 residues in the CDR3. Germline CDR1 reads SGHTA; CDR2 reads FQGNSA. V trimming: 3 bases; J trimming: 3 bases; junction bases outside the gene matches: 3. In DNA, the CDR3 is TGTGCCAGCAGCTTCGGACAGGGGAACTACGAGCAGTACTTC. Its translation: CASSFGQGNYEQYF.

This clonotype was detected only a few times. The chain combines TRBV3-1 with TRBJ2-4; 12 nucleotides line up with TRBD2. The trim removed 4 bases at V and 8 bases at J, leaving 3 bases unmatched. This CDR3 has 14 residues. Germline assignment: CDR1 LGHDT and CDR2 YNNKEL (reference sequence). CDR3 nucleotides: TGTGCCAGCAGCCCGACTAGCGGGAGAGACATTCAGTACTTC. This translates into CASSPTSGRDIQYF.

The chain joins TRBV7-9 to TRBJ2-7; D might be TRBD1 (5 bases). V was cut by 5 bases and J by 2 bases, with 13 bases left in between. Germline CDR1 SEHNR, CDR2 FQNEAQ (reference sequence). The CDR3 covers 14 residues. The CDR3 loop reads CASSRAQGPYEQYF. The CDR3 DNA follows: TGTGCCAGCAGCAGAGCCCAGGGTCCCTACGAGCAGTACTTC. The variable domain in full, completed from reference TRBV7-9 and TRBJ2-7, reads DTGVSQNPRHKITKRGQNVTFRCDPISEHNRLYWYRQTLGQGPEFLTYFQNEAQLEKSRLLSDRFSAERPKGSFSTLEIQRTEQGDSAMYLCASSRAQGPYEQYFGPGTRLTVT.

This clonotype was found a few times. V gene TRBV7-2 combines with J gene TRBJ2-3; 8 nucleotides match TRBD2. CDR1 is SGHTA, CDR2 FQGNSA, per germline. The trim removed 4 bases at V and 5 bases at J, leaving 8 bases unmatched. The CDR3 has 15 residues. CDR3 nucleotide sequence: TGTGCCAGCAGCTGGCGAGCGGGAGACAGAGATACGCAGTATTTT. Translated: CASSWRAGDRDTQYF.

The chain links TRBV28 to TRBJ1-4; D is undetermined. From germline, CDR1 is MDHEN and CDR2 SYDVKM. V shed 2 bases and J shed 4 bases, with 8 bases lying between them. The CDR3 runs to 14 residues. The CDR3 sequence: CASSLREHNEKLFF. As DNA, the CDR3 is TGTGCCAGCAGTTTAAGGGAGCATAATGAAAAACTGTTTTTT.

This clonotype was seen many times. The chain couples TRBV28 to TRBJ2-1; D possibly corresponds to TRBD2 (7 bases). With 6 bases removed from V and 3 bases from J, the gap between germline ends came to 18 bases. Looked up from germline, CDR1 is MDHEN and CDR2 is SYDVKM. The CDR3 totals 16 residues. CDR3 nucleotides: TGTGCCAGCAGCACCGGGGGGCGGGCAGGCTACAATGAGCAGTTCTTC. Residues: CASSTGGRAGYNEQFF.

The rearrangement joins TRBV2 to TRBJ2-2; TRBD1 aligns across 7 bases. There are 14 residues in the CDR3. Germline assignment: CDR1 SNHLY and CDR2 FYNNEI. V lost 6 bases, J lost 5 bases, and 6 bases stayed unmatched. The CDR3 DNA sequence: TGTGCCAGCAGAAAGGGACAGCTTACCGGGGAGCTGTTTTTT. Residues: CASRKGQLTGELFF. Complete variable domain (other parts from reference TRBV2 and TRBJ2-2): EPEVTQTPSHQVTQMGQEVILRCVPISNHLYFYWYRQILGQKVEFLVSFYNNEISEKSEIFDDQFSVERPDGSNFTLKIRSTKLEDSAMYFCASRKGQLTGELFFGEGSRLTVL.

This clonotype was seen a handful of times. The chain joins TRBV5-1 to TRBJ2-2; TRBD2 aligns across 9 bases. This CDR3 region has 15 residues. V was pared by 4 bases and J by 4 bases, with 5 bases of the junction left unmatched. Per germline, CDR1 SGHRS and CDR2 YFSETQ. In DNA form, the CDR3 reads TGCGCCAGCAGCCCGGGACTAGCATTCACCGGGGAGCTGTTTTTT. The encoded protein is CASSPGLAFTGELFF.

The gene calls are TRBV7-9 and TRBJ2-7; perhaps TRBD1 as D (5 bases). Germline CDR1 reads SEHNR; CDR2 reads FQNEAQ (reference sequence). This CDR3 comprises 12 residues. V lost 4 bases, J lost 7 bases, and 11 bases lay in between. CDR3 sequence (DNA): TGTGCCAGCAGCTACCCGCAGGGAGAGCAGTACTTC. It codes for CASSYPQGEQYF. The full variable domain, completed using reference TRBV7-9 and TRBJ2-7, is DTGVSQNPRHKITKRGQNVTFRCDPISEHNRLYWYRQTLGQGPEFLTYFQNEAQLEKSRLLSDRFSAERPKGSFSTLEIQRTEQGDSAMYLCASSYPQGEQYFGPGTRLTVT.

The chain employs TRBV28 and TRBJ2-4; TRBD1 aligns across 9 bases. The V gene's germline CDR1 is MDHEN and CDR2 SYDVKM. The V segment lost 3 bases and the J segment 7 bases; nucleotides outside the gene matches: 4. The CDR3 is 14 amino acids. The CDR3 reads CASSLRTGVNIQYF. Written as DNA, the CDR3 is TGTGCCAGCAGTTTGAGGACAGGGGTGAACATTCAGTACTTC.

The rearrangement joins TRBV29-1 to TRBJ2-3; 8 nucleotides agree with TRBD1. Trimming at V came to 3 bases and at J to 2 bases, leaving 1 base not matched to a gene. In germline, CDR1 is SQVTM, CDR2 ANQGSEA. There are 13 residues in the CDR3. CDR3 DNA: TGCAGCGTTGACCAGGGGGCCACAGATACGCAGTATTTT. Translation: CSVDQGATDTQYF.

The J gene is TRBJ2-3, the V gene TRBV7-3, with 9 bases matching TRBD2. Trimming took 7 bases from V and 4 from J; bases not matched to a gene: 9. The CDR3 runs to 15 residues. Germline-derived CDR1 and CDR2 are SGHTA and FQGTGA. CDR3 nucleotide sequence: TGTGCCAGCACAGCTAGCGGGACGAGGGCAGATACGCAGTATTTT. Translating it yields CASTASGTRADTQYF.

This clonotype has ten or more counts. The V call is TRBV20-1, the J call TRBJ2-7, with 8 bases matching TRBD2. CDR3 length: 13 residues. CDR1 is DFQATT, CDR2 SNEGSKA, per germline (reference sequence). The J segment lost 1 base and the V segment lost 6 bases, leaving 5 bases of the junction unmatched. The CDR3 loop reads CSAPGLDSYEQYF. The DNA of the CDR3 is TGCAGTGCCCCGGGACTAGATTCCTACGAGCAGTACTTC.